The TCR beta chain under discussion was sequenced for a study of blood T cell repertoires in COVID-19. Across the study: Spain, Italy and the United States supplied samples that represented acute and convalescent COVID-19. Sources were T cells, B-cell-depleted T cells, or PBMCs; the material itself was cDNA or gDNA.

In the original processing: Amplification of reference gene primers provided the estimated nucleated cell counts. Profiled with immunoSEQ multiplex PCR; TCRdb holds only in-frame clones, not every one. For V, J and clone size, that table is used; D and trimming come from the DNA. The sample holds about 130,000 clones; 70% to 90% are singletons and the top ten take approximately 1.1%. Trimming removed 6 bases from V and 8 bases from J, with 16 bases in between. The CDR3 is 14 amino acids. CDR1 and CDR2 from the germline V gene are LNHDA and SQIVND (reference sequence). The sample consisted of peripheral blood. The genes are TRBV19 and TRBJ1-4, with D possibly matching TRBD1 (6 bases). The origin of this receptor is a woman older than 75 with acute or convalescent COVID-19. This chain's CDR3 is CASSRYRDREKLFF. The CDR3 DNA reads TGTGCCAGTAGCCGATACAGGGATCGGGAAAAACTGTTTTTT.